The 18 T cell receptor beta chains in this list originate from one sample, sequenced in a study of T-cell memory formation after mild COVID-19. TCRdb re-called the 5' RACE reads through MiXCR, storing one row per CDR3 protein. The profile shows about 200,000 distinct CDR3 sequences, 9.5% to 10% of them singletons. Sequenced sample: PBMCs or a T cell subset sorted from them (not recorded which). These TCRs come from a man aged 18 to 30 who had mild COVID-19 (a few samples of this study predate the infection). Cell type and time point are not known.

The rearrangement uses TRBV7-2 and TRBJ2-2; tentatively, D is TRBD1 (6 bases). Germline V gene lookup returns CDR1 SGHTA and CDR2 FQGNSA. CDR3 length: 16 amino acids. V gave up 4 bases and J gave up 1 base, with 13 bases separating them. In DNA, the CDR3 is TGTGCCAGCAGCTCTTTCTCACAGGGGAACACCGGGGAGCTGTTTTTT. Its translation is CASSSFSQGNTGELFF.

The rearrangement uses TRBV20-1 and TRBJ2-1, with TRBD2 matching 10 bases. The V gene end was trimmed by 7 bases and the J gene end by 9 bases; junction bases not matched to a gene: 6. Germline V gene lookup returns CDR1 DFQATT and CDR2 SNEGSKA (reference sequence). CDR3 length: 12 residues. CDR3 sequence: CSGSGGAGEQFF. CDR3 sequence (DNA): TGCAGTGGGAGCGGGGGGGCCGGTGAGCAGTTCTTC.

The chain links TRBV10-3 to TRBJ1-4; unclear D gene. In germline, CDR1 is ENHRY, CDR2 SYGVKD. Trimming removed 8 bases from V and 4 bases from J, with 8 bases in between. The CDR3 runs 12 residues. The chain's CDR3 is CAIGQLNEKLFF. The CDR3 DNA sequence: TGTGCCATCGGGCAACTTAATGAAAAACTGTTTTTT.

The chain uses TRBV20-1 and TRBJ2-7; no reliable D call. V lost 3 bases, J lost 5 bases, and 17 bases lay in between. Germline-derived CDR1 and CDR2 are DFQATT and SNEGSKA (reference sequence). This CDR3 spans 14 amino acids. DNA of the CDR3: TGCAGTGCTAGTACTCTGGCAGTTAGGAACGAGCAGTACGTC. Translation: CSASTLAVRNEQYV.

There are a few counts of this clonotype. The chain uses TRBV7-2 and TRBJ2-6, with D uncertain. The CDR3 covers 14 residues. V lost 8 bases to trimming and J lost 3 bases, with 11 bases between them. CDR1 and CDR2 (germline): SGHTA, FQGNSA. In DNA, the CDR3 is TGTGCCAGCCGCCTACTGAGTGGGGCCAACGTCCTGACTTTC. Protein product: CASRLLSGANVLTF.

This clonotype has a count of ten or more. The V call is TRBV23-1, the J call TRBJ2-3; 9 bases agree with TRBD1. TRBV23-1 is assigned to the ORF class and has an uncertain function. The CDR3 is 16 residues long. J lost 3 bases, V lost 0 bases, and 4 bases had no gene match. CDR3 in amino acids: CASSQSRQGGTDTQYF. CDR3 DNA sequence: TGCGCCAGCAGTCAATCTAGACAGGGGGGGACAGATACGCAGTATTTT.

This chain connects TRBV18 to TRBJ1-5, with D hard to call. The CDR3 is made up of 13 amino acids. Trimming stripped 4 bases from V and 2 bases from J, with 6 bases between. Looked up from germline, CDR1 is KGHSH and CDR2 is LQKENI. The CDR3 region is CASSQVGNQPQHF. The DNA for the CDR3 is TGTGCCAGCTCACAGGTTGGCAATCAGCCCCAGCATTTT.

CDR3 residues: CSVRGPYEQYF. The CDR3 bases are TGCAGCGTGCGGGGCCCCTACGAGCAGTACTTC. The rearrangement uses TRBV29-1 and TRBJ2-7, with D perhaps TRBD2 (6 bases). CDR1 is SQVTM and CDR2 is ANQGSEA in the germline V gene. Trimming shortened V by 6 bases and J by 2 bases, and 8 bases separated the two germline ends. The CDR3 runs 11 residues.

At least ten counts were recorded for this clonotype. This chain links TRBV7-2 with TRBJ2-3; D is uncertain. Trimming took off 3 bases at V and 2 bases at J, with 15 bases between the two ends. Germline V CDR1 and CDR2: SGHTA, FQGNSA. The CDR3 sequence is 16 residues long. The CDR3 region has the DNA TGTGCCAGCAGCTTTCTTGGTGGTTCTAACACAGATACGCAGTATTTT. This sequence encodes CASSFLGGSNTDTQYF.

This clonotype was detected a few times. The rearrangement uses TRBV2 and TRBJ2-7; a possible D gene is TRBD2 (6 bases). Trimming removed 6 bases from V and 4 bases from J, with 10 bases in between. Germline CDR1 SNHLY, CDR2 FYNNEI. This CDR3 contains 12 residues. Here the CDR3 reads CASRGLKYEQYV. Written as DNA, the CDR3 is TGTGCCAGCAGGGGACTGAAATACGAGCAGTACGTC.

In this sample, this clonotype turned up a few times. CDR3 amino acids: CASSQGQSAYEQYF. In nucleotides, the CDR3 is TGTGCCAGCAGCCAGGGTCAGTCCGCCTACGAGCAGTACTTC. The V gene is TRBV3-1, the J gene TRBJ2-7; D is uncertain. Germline V gene data show CDR1 as LGHDT and CDR2 as YNNKEL (reference sequence). The CDR3 has 14 amino acids. V lost 3 bases, J lost 2 bases, and 11 bases lay in between.

The rearrangement uses TRBV3-1 and TRBJ1-1; D is possibly TRBD1 (5 bases). The germline V gene has CDR1 LGHDT and CDR2 YNNKEL (reference sequence). Trimming removed 5 bases from V and 1 base from J, with 11 bases in between. This CDR3 region has 14 residues. CDR3 nucleotide sequence: TGTGCCAGCAGCTCCGACAGCAGGAACACTGAAGCTTTCTTT. The encoded protein is CASSSDSRNTEAFF. Combining the CDR3 with reference TRBV3-1 and TRBJ1-1 gives the whole variable domain DTAVSQTPKYLVTQMGNDKSIKCEQNLGHDTMYWYKQDSKKFLKIMFSYNNKELIINETVPNRFSPKSPDKAHLNLHINSLELGDSAVYFCASSSDSRNTEAFFGQGTRLTVV.

The V gene is TRBV11-2, the J gene TRBJ2-7, with a tentative D call TRBD1 (6 bases). The CDR3 loop spans 14 amino acids. Germline CDR1 and CDR2: SGHAT and FQNNGV. Trimming pared 8 bases from V and 3 bases from J, leaving 17 bases between. The CDR3, as DNA: TGTGCCAGCGCGTCGCTACAGGGCTACTACGAGCAGTACTTC. This encodes CASASLQGYYEQYF.

This clonotype has more than one count but fewer than ten. The V and J genes are TRBV14 and TRBJ1-2; tentative D call: TRBD1 (5 bases). There are 15 residues in the CDR3. Germline CDR1 is SGHDN and CDR2 is FVKESK. Trimming stripped 1 base from V and 2 bases from J, with 11 bases between. For the CDR3, the DNA is TGTGCCAGCAGCCAAGTCCTGGGGCCCAACTATGGCTACACCTTC. Encoded protein: CASSQVLGPNYGYTF.

V is TRBV25-1 and J is TRBJ1-2; maybe TRBD1 (6 bases). The germline V and J ends were trimmed by 4 bases and 6 bases, with 15 bases remaining between them. The CDR3 is 14 residues long. CDR1 and CDR2 from the germline V gene are MGHDK and SYGVNS. DNA for the CDR3: TGTGCCAGCAGTGTCGCCGGGACACCGCATGGCTACACCTTC. Protein: CASSVAGTPHGYTF.

This clonotype appeared a few times. The CDR3 region has the DNA TGCGCCAGCAGCTTGGTATCCAGAAAGGGACAAGAGACCCAGTACTTC. This codes for CASSLVSRKGQETQYF. This rearrangement joins TRBV5-1 to TRBJ2-5, with D hard to call. CDR1 is SGHRS, CDR2 YFSETQ, per germline. Trimming removed 0 bases from V and 2 bases from J, with 14 bases in between. This CDR3 has 16 amino acids.

In this sample, this clonotype turned up many times. The gene calls are TRBV7-2 and TRBJ2-3, with 7 bases that match TRBD1. The CDR3 is 13 residues long. Germline CDR1 and CDR2: SGHTA and FQGNSA. The J segment lost 4 bases and the V segment lost 6 bases, leaving 4 bases of the junction unmatched. The CDR3 sequence is CASREQGSDTQYF. Written as DNA, the CDR3 is TGTGCCAGCAGAGAACAGGGGTCAGATACGCAGTATTTT.

This clonotype was recorded at least ten times. The chain joins TRBV9 to TRBJ1-3, with unresolved D. CDR3 length: 13 amino acids. V was shortened by 2 bases and J by 5 bases, with 8 bases between the two germline ends. Germline CDR1 reads SGDLS; CDR2 reads YYNGEE. As DNA, the CDR3 is TGTGCCAGCAGCGTCCCAGGCAGAAACACCATATATTTT. This sequence encodes CASSVPGRNTIYF. Looking up the rest from reference TRBV9 and TRBJ1-3 gives the full variable domain: DSGVTQTPKHLITATGQRVTLRCSPRSGDLSVYWYQQSLDQGLQFLIQYYNGEERAKGNILERFSAQQFPDLHSELNLSSLELGDSALYFCASSVPGRNTIYFGEGSWLTVV.